Listed below are T cell receptor beta chains from one sample, sequenced in a study of Ad26.COV2.S vaccination and SARS-CoV-2 variants. TCRdb keeps only in-frame clones here, not all; method: immunoSEQ multiplex PCR. This table has roughly 270,000 clones, approximately 87% appearing once. The sample in question was peripheral blood, obtained in a trial of Ad26.COV2.S vaccine versus placebo. The receptor set was obtained from a person aged 18 to 59 who received the Ad26.COV2.S COVID-19 vaccine or a placebo. Both conserved end residues are part of each CDR3. The D gene is left open where the match is weak.

j_call v_call d_call cdr3_aa cdr3_nt
TRBJ2-4 TRBV2 TRBD2 CASISGTRLWDKNIQYF TGTGCCAGCATTAGCGGGACAAGGCTATGGGACAAAAACATTCAGTACTTC
TRBJ1-4 TRBV5-5 NA CASSRPGTSNEKLFF TGTGCCAGCAGCCGTCCTGGGACCTCTAATGAAAAACTGTTTTTT
TRBJ1-5 TRBV19 NA CASSIKGNQPQHF TGTGCCAGTAGTATTAAAGGCAATCAGCCCCAGCATTTT
TRBJ1-4 TRBV28 NA CASSSGPVREKLFF TGTGCCAGCAGTTCGGGACCCGTGAGGGAAAAACTGTTTTTT
TRBJ1-1 TRBV7-2 NA CASSLVEGGTEAFF TGTGCCAGCAGCTTAGTAGAAGGCGGGACTGAAGCTTTCTTT
TRBJ2-7 TRBV6-5 TRBD1 CASRGDRERVDEQYF TGTGCCAGCAGGGGAGACAGGGAGAGGGTAGACGAGCAGTACTTC
TRBJ2-1 TRBV9 TRBD2 CASSSRLASYNEQFF TGTGCCAGCAGCTCCCGACTAGCTAGCTACAATGAGCAGTTCTTC
TRBJ1-4 TRBV18 NA CASSTDRTTKLFF TGTGCCAGCTCAACCGACAGGACGACGAAACTGTTTTTT
TRBJ2-3 TRBV10-3 NA CAIRGGTDTQYF TGTGCCATCAGGGGAGGCACAGATACGCAGTATTTT
TRBJ2-7 TRBV4-2 NA CASSQAAGVTYEQYF TGTGCCAGCAGCCAAGCAGCGGGTGTAACCTACGAGCAGTACTTC
TRBJ1-1 TRBV4-2 TRBD1 CASSQLQGAEAFF TGTGCCAGCAGCCAATTACAGGGGGCTGAAGCTTTCTTT
TRBJ2-3 TRBV11-2 NA CASSPPGDTQYF TGTGCCAGCAGCCCCCCTGGAGATACGCAGTATTTT
TRBJ2-1 TRBV4-3 NA CASSRLTGYSYNEQFF TGCGCCAGCAGCCGCCTTACGGGGTACTCCTACAATGAGCAGTTCTTC
TRBJ1-2 TRBV5-6 NA CASSPGPLGYTF TGTGCCAGCAGCCCTGGGCCATTGGGCTACACCTTC
TRBJ2-7 TRBV19 TRBD2 CASSQDLGGTSMYEQYF TGTGCCAGTAGTCAAGATTTAGGGGGGACTAGCATGTACGAGCAGTACTTC
TRBJ1-2 TRBV7-8 TRBD1 CASSSPVGQGATRDSSYGYTF TGTGCCAGCAGTTCCCCTGTGGGACAGGGGGCGACTCGGGACTCTTCATATGGCTACACCTTC
TRBJ1-4 TRBV30 TRBD1 CAWSRRQGANEKLFF TGTGCCTGGAGTAGACGACAGGGCGCTAATGAAAAACTGTTTTTT
TRBJ2-2 TRBV10-3 NA CAISENRDTGELFF TGTGCCATCAGTGAGAACAGGGACACCGGGGAGCTGTTTTTT
TRBJ2-3 TRBV21-1 NA CASSKAQGRNTDTQYF TGTGCCAGCAGCAAAGCCCAGGGGCGAAACACAGATACGCAGTATTTT
TRBJ1-5 TRBV12-5 TRBD1 CASGLGDSSNQPQHF TGTGCTAGTGGTTTGGGGGACAGCAGCAATCAGCCCCAGCATTTT
TRBJ2-2 TRBV27 TRBD1 CASSFTGTGFNGELFF TGTGCCAGCAGTTTCACCGGGACAGGGTTTAACGGGGAGCTGTTTTTT
TRBJ1-2 TRBV4-2 NA CASSQDSRGSDYGYTF TGTGCCAGCAGCCAAGATAGTCGGGGATCGGACTATGGCTACACCTTC
TRBJ2-3 TRBV29-1 NA CSVERGSTDTQYF TGCAGCGTTGAGAGGGGTAGCACAGATACGCAGTATTTT
TRBJ2-7 TRBV3-1/TRBV3-2 TRBD2 CASSQTPSGRAGEQYF TGTGCCAGCAGCCAAACGCCGAGCGGGAGGGCCGGCGAGCAGTACTTC
TRBJ1-2 TRBV12-3/TRBV12-4 NA CASSLRGDYGYTF TGTGCCAGCAGTTTAAGGGGAGACTATGGCTACACCTTC
TRBJ1-2 TRBV28 NA CASSSPAGARDYGYTF TGTGCCAGCAGTTCCCCCGCGGGGGCCAGGGACTATGGCTACACCTTC
TRBJ2-7 TRBV5-1 NA CASSLGYDYEQYF TGCGCCAGCAGCTTGGGGTACGACTACGAGCAGTACTTC